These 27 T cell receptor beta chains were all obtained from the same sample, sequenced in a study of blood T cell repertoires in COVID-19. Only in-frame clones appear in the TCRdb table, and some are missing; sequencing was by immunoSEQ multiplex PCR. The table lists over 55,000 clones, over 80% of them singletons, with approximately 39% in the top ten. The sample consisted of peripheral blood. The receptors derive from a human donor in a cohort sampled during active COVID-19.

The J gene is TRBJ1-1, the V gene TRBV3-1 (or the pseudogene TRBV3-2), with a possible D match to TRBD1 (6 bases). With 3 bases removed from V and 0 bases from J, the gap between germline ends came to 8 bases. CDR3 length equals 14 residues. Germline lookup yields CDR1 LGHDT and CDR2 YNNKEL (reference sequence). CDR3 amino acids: CASSHGQMNTEAFF. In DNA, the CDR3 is TGTGCCAGCAGCCACGGACAGATGAACACTGAAGCTTTCTTT.

CDR3 amino acids: CASSQVRDFDSPLHF. The DNA for the CDR3 is TGTGCCAGCAGCCAAGTGCGAGATTTTGATTCACCCCTCCACTTT. The rearrangement joins TRBV14 to TRBJ1-6; no firm D call. Trimming took off 1 base at V and 8 bases at J, with 12 bases between the two ends. Germline CDR1 reads SGHDN; CDR2 reads FVKESK. The CDR3 extends over 15 amino acids.

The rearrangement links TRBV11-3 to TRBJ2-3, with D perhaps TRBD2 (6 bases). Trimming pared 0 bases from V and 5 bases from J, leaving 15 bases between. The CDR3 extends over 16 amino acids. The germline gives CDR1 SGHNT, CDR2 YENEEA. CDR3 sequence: CASSLDTAGLGDTQYF. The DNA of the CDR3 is TGTGCCAGCAGCTTAGATACGGCGGGGTTGGGAGATACGCAGTATTTT.

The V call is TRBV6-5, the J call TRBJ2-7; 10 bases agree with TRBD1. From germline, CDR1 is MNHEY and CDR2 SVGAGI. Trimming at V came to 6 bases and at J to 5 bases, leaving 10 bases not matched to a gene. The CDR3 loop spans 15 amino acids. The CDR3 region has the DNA TGTGCCAGCAGGCCAGCGGGACAGGGGTCCCACGAGCAGTACTTC. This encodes CASRPAGQGSHEQYF.

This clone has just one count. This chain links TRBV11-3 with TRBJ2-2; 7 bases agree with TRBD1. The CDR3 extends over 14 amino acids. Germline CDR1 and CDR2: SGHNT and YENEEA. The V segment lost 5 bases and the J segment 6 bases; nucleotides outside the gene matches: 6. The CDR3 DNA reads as TGTGCCAGCAGCCCCCAGACAGGGCCCGGGGAGCTGTTTTTT. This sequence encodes CASSPQTGPGELFF.

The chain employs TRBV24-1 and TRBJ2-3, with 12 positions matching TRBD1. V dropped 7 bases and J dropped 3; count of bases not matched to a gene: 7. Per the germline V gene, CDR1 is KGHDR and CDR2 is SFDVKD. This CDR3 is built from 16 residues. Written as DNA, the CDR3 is TGTGCCACCAGCGGGACAGGGGGCGGTCGTACAGATACGCAGTATTTT. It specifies CATSGTGGGRTDTQYF.

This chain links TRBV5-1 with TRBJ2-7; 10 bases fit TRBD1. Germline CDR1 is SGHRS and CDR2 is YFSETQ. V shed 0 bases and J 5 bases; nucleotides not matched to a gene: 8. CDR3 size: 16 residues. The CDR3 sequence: CASSLAPTGGLNEQYF. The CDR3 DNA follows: TGCGCCAGCAGCTTGGCCCCGACAGGGGGCCTGAACGAGCAGTACTTC.

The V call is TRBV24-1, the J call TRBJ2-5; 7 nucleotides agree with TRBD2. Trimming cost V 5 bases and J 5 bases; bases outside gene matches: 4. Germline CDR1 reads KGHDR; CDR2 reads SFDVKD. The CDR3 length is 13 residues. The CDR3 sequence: CATSGGGTETQYF. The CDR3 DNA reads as TGTGCCACCAGTGGGGGGGGGACGGAGACCCAGTACTTC.

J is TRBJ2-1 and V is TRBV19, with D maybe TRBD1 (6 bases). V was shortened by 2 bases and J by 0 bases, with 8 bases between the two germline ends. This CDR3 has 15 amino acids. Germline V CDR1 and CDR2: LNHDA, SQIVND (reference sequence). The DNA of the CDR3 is TGTGCCAGTAGTATAAACAGGGCCTCCTACAATGAGCAGTTCTTC. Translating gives CASSINRASYNEQFF.

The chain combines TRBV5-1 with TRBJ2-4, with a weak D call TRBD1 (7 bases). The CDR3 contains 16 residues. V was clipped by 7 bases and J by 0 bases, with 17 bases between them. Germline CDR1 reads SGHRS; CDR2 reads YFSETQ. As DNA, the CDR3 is TGCGCCAGCGGAACGGAGGGGGCCTTAGCCAAAAACATTCAGTACTTC. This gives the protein CASGTEGALAKNIQYF. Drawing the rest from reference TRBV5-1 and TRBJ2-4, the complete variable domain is KAGVTQTPRYLIKTRGQQVTLSCSPISGHRSVSWYQQTPGQGLQFLFEYFSETQRNKGNFPGRFSGRQFSNSRSEMNVSTLELGDSALYLCASGTEGALAKNIQYFGAGTRLSVL.

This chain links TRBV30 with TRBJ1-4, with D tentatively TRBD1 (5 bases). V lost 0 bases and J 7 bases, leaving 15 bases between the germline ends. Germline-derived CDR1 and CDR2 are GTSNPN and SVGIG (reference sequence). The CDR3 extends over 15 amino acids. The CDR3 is CAWSVASGLGEKLFF. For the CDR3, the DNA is TGTGCCTGGAGTGTAGCGTCAGGGCTCGGTGAAAAACTGTTTTTT.

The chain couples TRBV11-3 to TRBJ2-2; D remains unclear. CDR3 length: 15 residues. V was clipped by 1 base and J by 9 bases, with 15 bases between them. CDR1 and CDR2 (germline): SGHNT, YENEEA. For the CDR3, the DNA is TGTGCCAGCAGCTTAGGAATGCGGTCCAGAAGGGAGCTGTTTTTT. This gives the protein CASSLGMRSRRELFF.

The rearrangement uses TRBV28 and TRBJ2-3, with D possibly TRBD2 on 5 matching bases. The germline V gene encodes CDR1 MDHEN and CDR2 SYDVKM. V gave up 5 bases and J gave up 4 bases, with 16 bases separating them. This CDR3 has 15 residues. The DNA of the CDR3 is TGTGCCAGCAGTACAACTAGTTTGGTGGCAGATACGCAGTATTTT. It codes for CASSTTSLVADTQYF. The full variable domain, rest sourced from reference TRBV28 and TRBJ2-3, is DVKVTQSSRYLVKRTGEKVFLECVQDMDHENMFWYRQDPGLGLRLIYFSYDVKMKEKGDIPEGYSVSREKKERFSLILESASTNQTSMYLCASSTTSLVADTQYFGPGTRLTVL.

This CDR3 reads CANGGANTGELFF. CDR3 nucleotide sequence: TGTGCCAACGGGGGAGCGAACACCGGGGAGCTGTTTTTT. J is TRBJ2-2 and V is TRBV7-2; TRBD2 is a possible D gene (6 bases). The ends were cut back, 10 bases at V and 0 bases at J, with 9 bases in the middle. This CDR3 contains 13 residues. The germline CDR1 and CDR2 sequences are SGHTA and FQGNSA.

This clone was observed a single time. In DNA form, the CDR3 reads TGTGCCAGCAGTTTAAATTCCGGGGTACTGTTTTTT. Translation gives CASSLNSGVLFF. This rearrangement joins TRBV27 to TRBJ2-2; maybe TRBD2 (5 bases). Germline V gives CDR1 MNHEY, CDR2 SMNVEV (reference sequence). V lost 2 bases to trimming and J lost 14 bases, with 12 bases between them. This CDR3 comprises 12 residues.

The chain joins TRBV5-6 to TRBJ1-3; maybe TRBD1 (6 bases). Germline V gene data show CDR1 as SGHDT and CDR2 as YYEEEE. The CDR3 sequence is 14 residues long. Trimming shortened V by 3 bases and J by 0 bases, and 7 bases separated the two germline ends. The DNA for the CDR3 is TGTGCCAGCAGCTCGACAGGCTCTGGAAACACCATATATTTT. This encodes CASSSTGSGNTIYF.

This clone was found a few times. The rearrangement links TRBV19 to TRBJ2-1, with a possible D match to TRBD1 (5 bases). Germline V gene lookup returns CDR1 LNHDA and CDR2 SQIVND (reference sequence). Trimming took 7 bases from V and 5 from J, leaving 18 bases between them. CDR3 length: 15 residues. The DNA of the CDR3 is TGTGCCAGTACCCCAGGGCGGAGTGGCCACAATGAGCAGTTCTTC. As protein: CASTPGRSGHNEQFF.

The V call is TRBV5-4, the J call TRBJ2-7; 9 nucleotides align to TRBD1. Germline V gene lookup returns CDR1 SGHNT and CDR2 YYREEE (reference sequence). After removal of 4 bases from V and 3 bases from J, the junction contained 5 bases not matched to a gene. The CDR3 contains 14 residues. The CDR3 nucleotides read TGTGCCAGCAGCATGGGACAGGGTCACTACGAGCAGTACTTC. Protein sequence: CASSMGQGHYEQYF. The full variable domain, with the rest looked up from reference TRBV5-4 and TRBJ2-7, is ETGVTQSPTHLIKTRGQQVTLRCSSQSGHNTVSWYQQALGQGPQFIFQYYREEENGRGNFPPRFSGLQFPNYSSELNVNALELDDSALYLCASSMGQGHYEQYFGPGTRLTVT.

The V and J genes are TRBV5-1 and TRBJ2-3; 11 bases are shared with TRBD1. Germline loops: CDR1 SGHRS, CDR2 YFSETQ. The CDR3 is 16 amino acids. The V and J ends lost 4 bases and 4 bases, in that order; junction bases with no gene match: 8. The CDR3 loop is CASSLRGTGGADTQYF. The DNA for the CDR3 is TGCGCCAGCAGCCTCCGTGGGACAGGGGGTGCAGATACGCAGTATTTT.

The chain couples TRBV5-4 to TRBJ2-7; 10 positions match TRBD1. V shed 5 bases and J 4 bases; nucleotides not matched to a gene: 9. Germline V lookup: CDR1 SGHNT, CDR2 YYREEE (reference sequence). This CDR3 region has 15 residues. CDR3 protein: CASSRRDRGMYEQYF. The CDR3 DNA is TGTGCCAGCAGTAGGCGGGACAGGGGTATGTACGAGCAGTACTTC.

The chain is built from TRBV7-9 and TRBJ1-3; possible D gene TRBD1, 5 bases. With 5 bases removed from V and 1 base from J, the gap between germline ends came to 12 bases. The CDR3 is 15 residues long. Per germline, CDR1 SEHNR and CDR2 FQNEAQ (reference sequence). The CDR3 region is CASSPVGGSGNTIYF. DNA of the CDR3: TGTGCCAGCAGCCCGGTGGGGGGGTCTGGAAACACCATATATTTT.

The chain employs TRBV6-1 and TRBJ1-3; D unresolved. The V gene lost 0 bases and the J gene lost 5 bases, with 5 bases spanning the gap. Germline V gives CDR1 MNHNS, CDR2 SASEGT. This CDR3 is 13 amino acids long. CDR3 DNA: TGTGCCAGCAGTGAAGCCGGGAGAAACACCATATATTTT. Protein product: CASSEAGRNTIYF.

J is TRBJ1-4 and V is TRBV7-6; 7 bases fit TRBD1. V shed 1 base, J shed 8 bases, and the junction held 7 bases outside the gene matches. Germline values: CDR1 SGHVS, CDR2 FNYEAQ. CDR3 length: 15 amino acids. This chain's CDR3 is CASSLGQGGEEKLFF. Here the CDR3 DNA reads TGTGCCAGCAGCTTAGGGCAGGGGGGAGAGGAAAAACTGTTTTTT.

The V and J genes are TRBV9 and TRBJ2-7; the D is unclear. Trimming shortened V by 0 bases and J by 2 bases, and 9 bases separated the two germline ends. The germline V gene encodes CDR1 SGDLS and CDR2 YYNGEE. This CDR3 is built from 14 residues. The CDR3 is CASSVEASPYEQYF. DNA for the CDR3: TGTGCCAGCAGCGTAGAAGCGAGCCCCTACGAGCAGTACTTC.

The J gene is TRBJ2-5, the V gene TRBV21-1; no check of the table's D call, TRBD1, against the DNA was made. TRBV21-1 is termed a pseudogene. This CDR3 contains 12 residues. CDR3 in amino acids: CASSTTGETQYF. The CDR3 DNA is TGTGCCAGCAGCACGACAGGAGAGACCCAGTACTTC.

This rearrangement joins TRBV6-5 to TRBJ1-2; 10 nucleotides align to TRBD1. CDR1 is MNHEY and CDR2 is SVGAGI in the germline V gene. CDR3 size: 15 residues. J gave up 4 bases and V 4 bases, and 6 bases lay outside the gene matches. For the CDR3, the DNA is TGTGCCAGCAGTTGGGACAGGGGTTCTTCCTATGGCTACACCTTC. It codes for CASSWDRGSSYGYTF.

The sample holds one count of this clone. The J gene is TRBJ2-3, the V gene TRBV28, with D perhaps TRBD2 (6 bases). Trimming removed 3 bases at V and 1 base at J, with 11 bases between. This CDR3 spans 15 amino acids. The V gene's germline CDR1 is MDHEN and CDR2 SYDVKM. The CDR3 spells CASSFNGGRTDTQYF. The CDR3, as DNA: TGTGCCAGCAGTTTTAACGGGGGACGCACAGATACGCAGTATTTT.